The rows below give T cell receptor beta chains drawn from one sample of a study of cytomegalovirus exposure and HLA in healthy donors. Sequenced by immunoSEQ multiplex PCR; TCRdb stores in-frame clones only, minus some. The sample lists 220,000 or so clones; about 89% were seen once. Material for sequencing was PBMCs. Receptor source: a woman under 30 in good health and CMV-seronegative. Both conserved end residues are part of each CDR3. D genes are given only for firm matches. The size field is filled for only some rows; it gives once, few, many or a size class.

d_call	cdr3_length	v_call	j_call	clone_size	cdr3_nt	cdr3_aa
TRBD1	14	TRBV6-6	TRBJ2-2	NA	TGTGCCAGCAGCGGGACAGGACTTGCCGGGGAGCTGTTTTTT	CASSGTGLAGELFF
TRBD2	15	TRBV29-1	TRBJ2-5	NA	TGCAGCGGCCGGGGACTAGCGGAGAGCCAAGAGACCCAGTACTTC	CSGRGLAESQETQYF
NA	13	TRBV5-1	TRBJ2-5	NA	TGCGCCAGCAGCCAAAGTCAGGTAGAGACCCAGTACTTC	CASSQSQVETQYF
NA	12	TRBV30	TRBJ2-7	NA	TGTGCCTGGGACCGACGGGGTGGCGAGCAGTACTTC	CAWDRRGGEQYF
NA	14	TRBV10-2	TRBJ2-7	NA	TGCGCCAGCAGTGAAACCGGGACTCTATACGAGCAGTACTTC	CASSETGTLYEQYF
NA	11	TRBV28	TRBJ1-2	NA	TGTGCCAGCAGTTCCGGTTATGGCTACACCTTC	CASSSGYGYTF
TRBD1	14	TRBV2	TRBJ1-2	NA	TGTGCCAGCAGTGGGGACAGGGGGCGATATGGCTACACCTTC	CASSGDRGRYGYTF
TRBD1	15	TRBV5-1	TRBJ2-7	NA	TGCGCCAGCAGCTATCGGGACAGGGGTTTCTACGAGCAGTACTTC	CASSYRDRGFYEQYF
NA	17	TRBV25-1	TRBJ2-2	once	TGTGCCAGCAGTGAAAGGTACACGCGGGACTTTACCGGGGAGCTGTTTTTT	CASSERYTRDFTGELFF
TRBD1	10	TRBV29-1	TRBJ1-1	many	TGCATCGCAGGGGGTGATGAAGCTTTCTTT	CIAGGDEAFF
TRBD2	16	TRBV7-9	TRBJ2-1	NA	TGTGCCAGCAGCCCCTTAGCGGGATCGGGGTACAATGAGCAGTTCTTC	CASSPLAGSGYNEQFF
NA	13	TRBV30	TRBJ2-7	NA	TGTGCCTGGGGTCGGGAGCTAACCTACGAGCAGTACTTC	CAWGRELTYEQYF
NA	18	TRBV7-9	TRBJ2-7	NA	TGTGCCAGCAGCACATACCAATACCGGGACAACCGCTCCTACGAGCAGTACTTC	CASSTYQYRDNRSYEQYF
NA	11	TRBV30	TRBJ2-5	NA	TGTGCCTGGAGTGCGCAAGAGACCCAGTACTTC	CAWSAQETQYF
NA	14	TRBV7-9	TRBJ2-7	NA	TGTGCCAGCAGCTTCATGGACAGCCTCTACGAGCAGTACTTC	CASSFMDSLYEQYF
TRBD2	15	TRBV19	TRBJ2-7	NA	TGTGCCAGTGCCGCGGCTAGCGGGGAAACCTACGAGCAGTACTTC	CASAAASGETYEQYF
TRBD1	16	TRBV19	TRBJ1-1	NA	TGTGCCAGTGGTACTCCTGTCGGGACAGGGAACACTGAAGCTTTCTTT	CASGTPVGTGNTEAFF
TRBD1	14	TRBV5-1	TRBJ2-7	NA	TGCGCCAGCAGCACCGACAGGGGGTTTTACGAGCAGTACTTC	CASSTDRGFYEQYF
TRBD2	17	TRBV7-2	TRBJ2-1	NA	TGTGCCAGCAGCAGGACTAGCGCGCACATCTCCTACAATGAGCAGTTCTTC	CASSRTSAHISYNEQFF
NA	13	TRBV30	TRBJ2-7	once	TGTGCCTCCAAAACAGGGAGAAACTACGAGCAGTACTTC	CASKTGRNYEQYF
NA	14	TRBV6-5	TRBJ2-7	NA	TGTGCCAGCAGTTACTTGGGGACTGGACTCGGGCAGTACTTC	CASSYLGTGLGQYF
NA	12	TRBV29-1	TRBJ2-2	NA	TGCAGCGTTGCTAGCACGCCCGGGGAGCTGTTTTTT	CSVASTPGELFF
NA	15	TRBV21-1	TRBJ1-2	NA	TGTGCCAGCAGCGCTCGACAGGGGTTCGACTATGGCTACACCTTC	CASSARQGFDYGYTF
TRBD1	15	TRBV14	TRBJ1-2	NA	TGTGCCAGCAGCCAAGACTCGGACAGGGGGGGAGGCTACACCTTC	CASSQDSDRGGGYTF
NA	19	TRBV18	TRBJ2-4	few	TGTGCCAGCTCACCAACGGGGGGCGCAATGTTTTTAGCCAAAAACATTCAGTACTTC	CASSPTGGAMFLAKNIQYF
NA	12	TRBV6-5	TRBJ1-1	NA	TGTGCCAGCAGTTACCCTGAGGGTGAAGCTTTCTTT	CASSYPEGEAFF